This is a list of T cell receptor beta chains from one sample in a study of blood T cell repertoires in COVID-19. The repertoire was sequenced with immunoSEQ multiplex PCR; TCRdb's copy has only in-frame clones and lacks some. The table shows about 150,000 clones, with 65% to 90% occurring only once. The sequenced sample consisted of peripheral blood. These receptors were collected from a woman aged 55-70 years with COVID-19, enrolled during active disease. Both conserved end residues are part of each CDR3. D genes are given only for firm matches. Rows give clone size only sometimes, using once, few, many, or a class for an expanded clone.

abundance	j_gene	d_gene	v_gene	CDR3nt	CDR3aa
NA	TRBJ2-1	TRBD2	TRBV11-3	TGTGCCAGCTCAAGTGCCGAGGGACTAGCGGGAGCCAATGAGCAGTTCTTC	CASSSAEGLAGANEQFF
NA	TRBJ1-2	NA	TRBV11-2	TGTGCCAGCAGCTCAATTGACAGGTTCTATGGCTACACCTTC	CASSSIDRFYGYTF
NA	TRBJ1-4	NA	TRBV3-1/TRBV3-2	TGTGCCAGCAGCCAAGATAAGGGGCGTTTAGGTGAAAAACTGTTTTTT	CASSQDKGRLGEKLFF
NA	TRBJ1-2	NA	TRBV3-1/TRBV3-2	TGTGCCAGCCCGTGGGGGGTCGGCTACACCTTC	CASPWGVGYTF
NA	TRBJ2-7	NA	TRBV5-4	TGTGCCAGCAGCCGGCCCTCCGGGACTTCATCCTACGAGCAGTACTTC	CASSRPSGTSSYEQYF
NA	TRBJ2-2	TRBD2	TRBV2	TGTGCCAGCAGTGGACTAGCGGGGGGGCGTTGGACCGGGGAGCTGTTTTTT	CASSGLAGGRWTGELFF
NA	TRBJ2-1	TRBD2	TRBV27	TGTGCCAGCCATAGCGGGCCCTACAATGAGCAGTTCTTC	CASHSGPYNEQFF
few	TRBJ2-3	TRBD1	TRBV11-2	TGTGCCAGCAGCTATGACAGGGGAACAGATACGCAGTATTTT	CASSYDRGTDTQYF
NA	TRBJ1-1	NA	TRBV5-6	TGTGCCAGCACCCTAGACCCGACAGGCTGGACTGAAGCTTTCTTT	CASTLDPTGWTEAFF
NA	TRBJ2-2	TRBD1	TRBV6-5	TGTGCCAGCAGCCTTCAACAGGGGGCGCCCGGGGAGCTGTTTTTT	CASSLQQGAPGELFF
NA	TRBJ1-4	NA	TRBV14	TGTGCCAGCAGCCAGAGAGGTGGAGGAGGAAAACTGTTTTTT	CASSQRGGGGKLFF
NA	TRBJ1-2	TRBD1	TRBV24-1	TGTGCCACCGCCGACACAACAGGGGACTATGGCTACACCTTC	CATADTTGDYGYTF
once	TRBJ1-2	NA	TRBV19	TGTGCCAGTACCCCGTATCTGCGAGGGGGGGATGGCTACACCTTC	CASTPYLRGGDGYTF
NA	TRBJ1-5	TRBD1	TRBV7-9	TGTGCCAGCAGCTTGGGGACACAGGGGTATACGGGGCAGCCCCAGCATTTT	CASSLGTQGYTGQPQHF
NA	TRBJ1-5	NA	TRBV5-4	TGTGCCAGCGGCTTGGGAGGACAGCCCCAGCATTTT	CASGLGGQPQHF
NA	TRBJ2-3	TRBD2	TRBV5-4	TGTGCCAGCAGCGGTCCTAGCGGGAGCCTCGGGGCCGCAGATACGCAGTATTTT	CASSGPSGSLGAADTQYF
NA	TRBJ2-1	NA	TRBV29-1	TGCAGCGTTGAAACTCGGGGATTCGTCCAAAATGAGCAGTTCTTC	CSVETRGFVQNEQFF
NA	TRBJ1-6	NA	TRBV7-3	TGTGCCAGCAGCTTAAGGGGGGGATCACCCCTCCACTTT	CASSLRGGSPLHF
NA	TRBJ1-1	TRBD1	TRBV5-4	TGTGCCAGCACCTCGTCCCGGGACAGGGTTGGAACTGAAGCTTTCTTT	CASTSSRDRVGTEAFF
NA	TRBJ1-1	TRBD1	TRBV7-3	TGTGCCAGCAGCGAGGACCCGGGACAGGGGGCCACAGCTTTCTTT	CASSEDPGQGATAFF
few	TRBJ1-4	NA	TRBV5-1	TGCGCCAGCAGCTTGGGACCGGAGGAGGAACTGTTTTTT	CASSLGPEEELFF
few	TRBJ2-6	NA	TRBV27	TGTGCCAGCAGTTTTTATCGGGGCTCTGGGGCCAACGTCCTGACTTTC	CASSFYRGSGANVLTF
once	TRBJ1-1	NA	TRBV5-1	TGCGCCAGCAGCTTGGCAGGGAGGTCGGAAGCTTTCTTT	CASSLAGRSEAFF
NA	TRBJ1-1	TRBD1	TRBV6-1	TGTGCCAGCAGTGAAATAGGGGGCAAGACTGAAGCTTTCTTT	CASSEIGGKTEAFF
NA	TRBJ1-6	NA	TRBV7-3	TGTGCCAGCAGCTACGCAGGGGATTCACCCCTCCACTTT	CASSYAGDSPLHF
NA	TRBJ1-2	NA	TRBV4-2	TGTGCCAGCAGCCAAAGGACATCGATCTATGGCTACACCTTC	CASSQRTSIYGYTF
NA	TRBJ1-2	NA	TRBV18	TGTGCCAGCTCACCAATTAGAGGACAGACACACTATGGCTACACCTTC	CASSPIRGQTHYGYTF
NA	TRBJ2-7	TRBD2	TRBV5-1	TGCGCCAGCAGCTTGGAATCCTTAGCGGGAGTCTACGAGCAGTACTTC	CASSLESLAGVYEQYF
NA	TRBJ2-5	NA	TRBV7-2	TGTGCCAGCAGCATGACACTAGCTGAGACCCAGTACTTC	CASSMTLAETQYF
NA	TRBJ1-4	TRBD1	TRBV25-1	TGTGCCAGCAGTGACAGGGGGCATGTTGAAAAACTGTTTTTT	CASSDRGHVEKLFF
NA	TRBJ1-4	NA	TRBV6-5	TGTGCCAGCAAGAACTTCCTTACCTCTGAAAAACTGTTTTTT	CASKNFLTSEKLFF
NA	TRBJ1-2	TRBD1	TRBV19	TGTGCCAGTAACAGGGGGCCGGATGGCTACACCTTC	CASNRGPDGYTF
NA	TRBJ1-6	TRBD1	TRBV7-3	TGTGCCAGCAGCTCAACAGGGGGCGAATCCTATAATTCACCCCTCCACTTT	CASSSTGGESYNSPLHF
NA	TRBJ1-5	NA	TRBV3-1/TRBV3-2	TGTGCCAGCAGCCTTCAGGACAAATGGCCCCAGCATTTT	CASSLQDKWPQHF
NA	TRBJ2-7	NA	TRBV11-2	TGTGCCAGCAGCTCCAATTACGGGCAGTACTTC	CASSSNYGQYF
NA	TRBJ1-6	TRBD1	TRBV5-6	TGTGCCAGCAGCGAGGAACAGGGGGTCGGTTATAATTCACCCCTCCACTTT	CASSEEQGVGYNSPLHF
once	TRBJ1-1	TRBD1	TRBV12-3/TRBV12-4	TGTGCCAGCAGTTTACAGGGGGTAACTGAAGCTTTCTTT	CASSLQGVTEAFF
NA	TRBJ1-3	NA	TRBV6-5	TGTGCCAGCAGTTACTCGCGGAGGGCTACTGGAAACACCATATATTTT	CASSYSRRATGNTIYF
NA	TRBJ1-1	NA	TRBV6-5	TGTGCCAGCAGCACGGGAACGAACACTGAAGCTTTCTTT	CASSTGTNTEAFF
once	TRBJ1-1	TRBD1	TRBV7-8	TGTGCCAGCAGCCTCGGCTGGACAGGGGCGAACACTGAAGCTTTCTTT	CASSLGWTGANTEAFF
NA	TRBJ2-1	TRBD1	TRBV30	TGTGCCTGGAGTGGAACAGGGGGCTCCTACAATGAGCAGTTCTTC	CAWSGTGGSYNEQFF
NA	TRBJ2-3	TRBD1	TRBV11-2	TGTGCCAGCAGCCACGGGACAGGGGGATCCGCAGATACGCAGTATTTT	CASSHGTGGSADTQYF
once	TRBJ1-2	TRBD1	TRBV18	TGTGCCAGCTCACCTCCGGGGACAGCCTTCAGCTATGGCTACACCTTC	CASSPPGTAFSYGYTF
few	TRBJ2-3	NA	TRBV6-6	TGTGCCAGCACCTCGGGAGGGGGCGTTACAGATACGCAGTATTTT	CASTSGGGVTDTQYF
NA	TRBJ1-2	NA	TRBV5-6	TGTGCCAGCAGCCCGCAGATAACCTATGGCTACACCTTC	CASSPQITYGYTF
NA	TRBJ2-1	NA	TRBV20-1	TGCAGTGCTAGTAGGGGGAATGGAAATGAGCAGTTCTTC	CSASRGNGNEQFF
NA	TRBJ1-2	NA	TRBV9	TGTGCCAGCAGCCCCCGGAGTTCTGACTATGGCTACACCTTC	CASSPRSSDYGYTF
once	TRBJ1-5	NA	TRBV6-1	TGTGCCAGCAGTGAGGGGCCAGGCCACAATCAGCCCCAGCATTTT	CASSEGPGHNQPQHF
NA	TRBJ1-4	NA	TRBV19	TGTGCCAGTAGTCGGCAGAGGGCAACTAATGAAAAACTGTTTTTT	CASSRQRATNEKLFF
NA	TRBJ1-2	TRBD1	TRBV7-8	TGTGCCAGCAGCTTAGTTGCAGGGGGCGGTGGCTATGGCTACACCTTC	CASSLVAGGGGYGYTF
few	TRBJ1-2	NA	TRBV3-1/TRBV3-2	TGTGCCAGCAGCCCGACAGGCCTGCATGGCTACACCTTC	CASSPTGLHGYTF
NA	TRBJ2-1	NA	TRBV11-2	TGTGCCAGCAGAACAACGGCGCGGAATGAGCAGTTCTTC	CASRTTARNEQFF
NA	TRBJ1-3	NA	TRBV7-6	TGTGCCAGCAGCCAATCACGGAGCTCTGGAAACACCATATATTTT	CASSQSRSSGNTIYF
few	TRBJ1-5	NA	TRBV7-2	TGTGCCAGCAGCCCGACTTCCGTCCCTCAGCCCCAGCATTTT	CASSPTSVPQPQHF
NA	TRBJ1-1	NA	TRBV25-1	TGTGCCAGCAGTGATTATCAGGGCGTGGAAGCTTTCTTT	CASSDYQGVEAFF
NA	TRBJ1-2	TRBD1	TRBV20-1	TGCAGTGCCGATGACAGGGCCGTCTTC	CSADDRAVF
once	TRBJ2-5	TRBD2	TRBV5-1	TGCGCCAGCAGCAAGGGACTAGCGAGAGAGACCCAGTACTTC	CASSKGLARETQYF
NA	TRBJ1-2	NA	TRBV3-1/TRBV3-2	TGTGCCAGCAGCGCGGGACGGCGATATGGCTACACCTTC	CASSAGRRYGYTF
NA	TRBJ1-2	NA	TRBV5-1	TGCGCCAGCAGCCTCCCAGGGGCTGGCGGCTACACCTTC	CASSLPGAGGYTF
NA	TRBJ1-5	NA	TRBV18	TGTGCCAGCACCTCAGGGCAGGAAAGGCCCCAGCATTTT	CASTSGQERPQHF